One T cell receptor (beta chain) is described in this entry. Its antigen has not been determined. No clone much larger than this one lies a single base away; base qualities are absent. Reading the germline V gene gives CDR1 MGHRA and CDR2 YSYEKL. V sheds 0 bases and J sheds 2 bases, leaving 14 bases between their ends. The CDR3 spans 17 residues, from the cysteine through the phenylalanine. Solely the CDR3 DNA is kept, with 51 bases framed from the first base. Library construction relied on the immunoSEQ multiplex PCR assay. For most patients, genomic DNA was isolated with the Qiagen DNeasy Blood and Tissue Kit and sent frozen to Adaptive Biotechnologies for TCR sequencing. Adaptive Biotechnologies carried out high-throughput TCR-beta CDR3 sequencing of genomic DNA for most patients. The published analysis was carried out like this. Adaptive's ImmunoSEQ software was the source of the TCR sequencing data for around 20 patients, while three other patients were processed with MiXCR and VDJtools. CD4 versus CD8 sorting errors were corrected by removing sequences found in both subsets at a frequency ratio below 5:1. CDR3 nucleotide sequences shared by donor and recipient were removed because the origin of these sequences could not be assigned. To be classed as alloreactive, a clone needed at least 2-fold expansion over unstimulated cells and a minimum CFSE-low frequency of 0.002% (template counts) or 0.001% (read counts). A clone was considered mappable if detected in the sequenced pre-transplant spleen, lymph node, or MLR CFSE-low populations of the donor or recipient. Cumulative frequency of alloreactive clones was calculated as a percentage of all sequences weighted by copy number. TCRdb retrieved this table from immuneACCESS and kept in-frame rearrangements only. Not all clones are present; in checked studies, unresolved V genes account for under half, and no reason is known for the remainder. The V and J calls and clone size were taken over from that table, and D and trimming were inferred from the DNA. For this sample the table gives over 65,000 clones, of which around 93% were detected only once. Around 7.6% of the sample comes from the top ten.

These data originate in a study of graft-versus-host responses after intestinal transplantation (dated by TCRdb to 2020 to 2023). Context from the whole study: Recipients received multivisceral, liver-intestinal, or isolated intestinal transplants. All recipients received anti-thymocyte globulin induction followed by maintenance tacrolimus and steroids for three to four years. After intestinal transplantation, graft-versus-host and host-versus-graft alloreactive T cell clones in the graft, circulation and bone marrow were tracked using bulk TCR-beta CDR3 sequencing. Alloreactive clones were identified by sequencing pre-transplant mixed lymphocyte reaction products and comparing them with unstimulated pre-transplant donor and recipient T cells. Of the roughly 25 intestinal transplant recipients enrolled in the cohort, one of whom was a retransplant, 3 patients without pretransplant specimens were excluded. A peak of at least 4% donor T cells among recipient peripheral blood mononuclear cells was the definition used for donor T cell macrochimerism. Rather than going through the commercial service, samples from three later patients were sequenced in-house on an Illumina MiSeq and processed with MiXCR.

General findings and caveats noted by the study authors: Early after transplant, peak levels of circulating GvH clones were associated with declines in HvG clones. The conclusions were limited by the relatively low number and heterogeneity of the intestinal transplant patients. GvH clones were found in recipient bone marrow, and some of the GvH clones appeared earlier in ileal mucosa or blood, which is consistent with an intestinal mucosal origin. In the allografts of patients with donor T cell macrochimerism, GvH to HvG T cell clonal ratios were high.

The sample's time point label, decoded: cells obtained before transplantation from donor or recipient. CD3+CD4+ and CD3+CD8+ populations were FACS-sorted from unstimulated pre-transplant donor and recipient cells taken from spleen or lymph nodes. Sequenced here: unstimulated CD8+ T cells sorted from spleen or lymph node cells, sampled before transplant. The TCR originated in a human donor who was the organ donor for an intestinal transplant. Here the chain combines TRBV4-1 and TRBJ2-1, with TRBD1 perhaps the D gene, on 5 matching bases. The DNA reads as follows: TGCGCCAGCAGCCAAGATGATAGGCAGGGTCCCTACAATGAGCAGTTCTTC. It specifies CASSQDDRQGPYNEQFF.